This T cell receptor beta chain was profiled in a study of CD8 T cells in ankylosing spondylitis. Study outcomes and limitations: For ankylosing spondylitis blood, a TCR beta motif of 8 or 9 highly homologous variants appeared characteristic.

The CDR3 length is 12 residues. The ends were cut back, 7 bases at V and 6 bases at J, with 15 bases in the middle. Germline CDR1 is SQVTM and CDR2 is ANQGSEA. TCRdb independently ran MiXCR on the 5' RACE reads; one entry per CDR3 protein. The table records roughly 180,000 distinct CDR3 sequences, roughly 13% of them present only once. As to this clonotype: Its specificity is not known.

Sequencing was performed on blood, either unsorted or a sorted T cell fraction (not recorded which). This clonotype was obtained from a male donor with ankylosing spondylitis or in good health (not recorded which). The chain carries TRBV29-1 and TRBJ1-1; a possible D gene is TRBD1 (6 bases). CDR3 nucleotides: TGCAGCGACCAACAGGGAAAGGCTGAAGCTTTCTTT. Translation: CSDQQGKAEAFF.